This entry features one T cell receptor (beta chain) sequence. Its antigen is currently unknown. Unmatched junction bases numbered 10, after V lost 3 bases and J lost 6 bases. This CDR3 region has 17 residues. Germline CDR1 reads SGDLS; CDR2 reads YYNGEE. The data are from a study of T cell responses to AZD1222 COVID-19 vaccine. Study-wide findings and caveats: Across the whole spike, CD4 TCRs peaked at regions 160-218 and 743-854. Increases in Spike-specific TCR breadth and depth were seen after two AZD1222 doses.

The protocol was immunoSEQ multiplex PCR, while the TCRdb copy is restricted to in-frame clones and leaves out a portion. The table has tens of thousands of clones, roughly 85% seen once. Here the sequenced sample was peripheral blood, taken on day 0 of AZD1222 vaccination. The chain has TRBV9 and TRBJ2-2, with TRBD2 matching 11 bases. The TCR originated in an adult in good health. The DNA for the CDR3 is TGTGCCAGCAGCGCACCCGGACTAGCGGGCCGGGCCGGGGAGCTGTTTTTT. Translated, it gives CASSAPGLAGRAGELFF.